A selection of T cell receptor beta chains follows, all from one sample in a study of blood T cell repertoires in COVID-19. Only in-frame clones appear in the TCRdb table, and some are missing; sequencing was by immunoSEQ multiplex PCR. The table lists 120,000 to 150,000 clones, 88% of them singletons. Sequencing used peripheral blood. The receptors were gathered from a human donor in a cohort sampled during active COVID-19. Each CDR3 is given with its conserved first and last residue. D genes are given only for firm matches. A clone size is listed for some rows: how often the clone was seen (once, few, many), or a class if it is expanded.

>TRBV14|-|-|TRBJ2-3
CASSRRTGITDTQYF
TGTGCCAGCAGCCGTAGAACAGGGATCACAGATACGCAGTATTTT
>TRBV9|TRBD1|-|TRBJ2-7
CASSVEGTGGNEQYF
TGTGCCAGCAGCGTAGAGGGGACAGGGGGCAACGAGCAGTACTTC
>TRBV6-6|-|-|TRBJ1-2
CASTQGSNYGYTF
TGTGCCAGCACCCAGGGCTCTAACTATGGCTACACCTTC
>TRBV18|TRBD1|-|TRBJ1-4
CASSRGTGQGREKLFF
TGTGCCAGCTCACGAGGAACGGGACAGGGACGGGAAAAACTGTTTTTT
>TRBV29-1|-|-|TRBJ2-5
CSVEAHLGGETQYF
TGCAGCGTTGAAGCCCATCTTGGAGGAGAGACCCAGTACTTC
>TRBV29-1|TRBD2|-|TRBJ2-1
CSVEGVAGVYNEQFF
TGCAGCGTTGAAGGGGTGGCGGGAGTTTACAATGAGCAGTTCTTC
>TRBV6-5|-|-|TRBJ2-7
CASSYGQGSYEQYF
TGTGCCAGCAGTTACGGGCAGGGCTCCTACGAGCAGTACTTC
>TRBV19|-|-|TRBJ1-5
CASSIQGVGLVHQPQHF
TGTGCCAGTAGTATACAAGGGGTAGGTCTGGTCCATCAGCCCCAGCATTTT
>TRBV7-2|TRBD2|-|TRBJ2-7
CASSLAGTSGSYEQYF
TGTGCCAGCAGCTTAGCCGGGACTAGCGGTTCGTACGAGCAGTACTTC
>TRBV21-1|-|-|TRBJ2-7
CASSRRSGTGEGEQYF
TGTGCCAGCAGCAGGCGATCCGGGACAGGGGAGGGGGAGCAGTACTTC
>TRBV7-2|TRBD2|-|TRBJ2-7
CASSLILAGGRTYEQYF
TGTGCCAGCAGCTTAATACTAGCGGGGGGTAGAACGTACGAGCAGTACTTC
>TRBV19|-|-|TRBJ2-5
CASSPPGSETQYF
TGTGCCAGTAGCCCTCCCGGGTCAGAGACCCAGTACTTC
>TRBV9|TRBD1|-|TRBJ2-3
CASSVSTGITDTQYF
TGTGCCAGCAGCGTGTCGACAGGGATCACAGATACGCAGTATTTT
>TRBV4-1|-|-|TRBJ2-7
CASSQVTSPSTGYEQYF
TGCGCCAGCAGCCAAGTCACCTCACCGTCGACAGGCTACGAGCAGTACTTC
>TRBV9|-|-|TRBJ1-2
CASSGSSGPPNYGYTF
TGTGCCAGCAGCGGGTCCTCAGGGCCACCGAACTATGGCTACACCTTC
>TRBV2|TRBD2|-|TRBJ2-7
CASSEGTSGGHLAYEQYF
TGTGCCAGCAGTGAAGGAACTAGCGGGGGCCATTTAGCCTACGAGCAGTACTTC
>TRBV10-1|-|few|TRBJ2-3
CASGGTDTQYF
TGCGCCAGTGGAGGCACAGATACGCAGTATTTT
>TRBV30|TRBD2|-|TRBJ2-7
CALGGVGWREQYF
TGTGCTTTGGGGGGGGTAGGCTGGAGGGAGCAGTACTTC
>TRBV4-2|-|-|TRBJ2-5
CASSQKYRDSQETQYF
TGTGCCAGCAGCCAAAAGTACCGGGACTCTCAAGAGACCCAGTACTTC
>TRBV7-9|TRBD2|once|TRBJ2-1
CASSRTIAGGYNEQFF
TGTGCCAGCAGTCGTACAATAGCGGGGGGATACAATGAGCAGTTCTTC
>TRBV6-2/TRBV6-3|TRBD2|-|TRBJ2-1
CASSLRTSDSYNEQFF
TGTGCCAGCAGTTTACGGACTAGCGACTCCTACAATGAGCAGTTCTTC
>TRBV28|TRBD1|once|TRBJ2-5
CASSLPTGGGTQYF
TGTGCCAGCAGTTTACCGACAGGGGGGGGGACCCAGTACTTC
>TRBV6-5|TRBD1|-|TRBJ1-1
CASRRDRASNTEAFF
TGTGCCAGCAGAAGGGACAGGGCTTCGAACACTGAAGCTTTCTTT
>TRBV3-1/TRBV3-2|-|-|TRBJ2-4
CASSQIGQPGVNIQYF
TGTGCCAGCAGCCAGATCGGGCAGCCCGGGGTAAACATTCAGTACTTC
>TRBV6-5|-|-|TRBJ1-1
CASSYFKRDWNTEAFF
TGTGCCAGCAGTTACTTTAAACGGGACTGGAACACTGAAGCTTTCTTT
>TRBV28|TRBD2|-|TRBJ2-5
CASNAPGGGRWGTQYF
TGTGCCAGCAACGCTCCCGGCGGGGGTCGCTGGGGGACCCAGTACTTC
>TRBV5-1|-|-|TRBJ2-1
CASSLAAVPGVEQFF
TGCGCCAGCAGCTTGGCCGCGGTACCGGGGGTTGAGCAGTTCTTC
>TRBV18|-|-|TRBJ2-7
CASSPVRSSAYEQYF
TGTGCCAGCTCCCCGGTCCGGTCCTCGGCCTACGAGCAGTACTTC
>TRBV6-2/TRBV6-3|TRBD1|-|TRBJ1-5
CASSRGQVINQPQHF
TGTGCCAGCAGCAGGGGACAGGTGATCAATCAGCCCCAGCATTTT
>TRBV7-9|TRBD1|once|TRBJ2-7
CASSRQGVNEQYF
TGTGCCAGCAGCCGACAGGGGGTCAACGAGCAGTACTTC
>TRBV7-3|TRBD2|-|TRBJ2-2
CASSLIGVLAGHTGELFF
TGTGCCAGCAGCTTAATTGGTGTACTAGCGGGACACACCGGGGAGCTGTTTTTT
>TRBV20-1|-|once|TRBJ2-5
CSALQETQYF
TGCAGTGCTCTACAAGAGACCCAGTACTTC
>TRBV2|TRBD1|few|TRBJ1-5
CASSPRDRLNQPQHF
TGTGCCAGCAGTCCCCGGGACAGACTCAATCAGCCCCAGCATTTT
>TRBV28|-|-|TRBJ1-1
CASSSLTGTHTEAFF
TGTGCCAGCAGTTCCCTCACAGGTACTCACACTGAAGCTTTCTTT
>TRBV3-1/TRBV3-2|-|-|TRBJ2-3
CASSQAGEPQYF
TGTGCCAGCAGCCAAGCGGGGGAACCGCAGTATTTT
>TRBV24-1|-|-|TRBJ2-1
CATSDFRAPYNEQFF
TGTGCCACCAGTGATTTCAGGGCCCCCTACAATGAGCAGTTCTTC
>TRBV5-1|-|-|TRBJ1-1
CASSLSRQQNTEAFF
TGCGCCAGCAGCTTGTCAAGACAGCAGAACACTGAAGCTTTCTTT
>TRBV9|TRBD1|-|TRBJ1-2
CASSVATQGYGYTF
TGTGCCAGCAGCGTAGCTACACAGGGGTATGGCTACACCTTC
>TRBV5-1|TRBD1|-|TRBJ1-5
CASSLSGQNQPQHF
TGCGCCAGCAGCTTGTCGGGACAGAATCAGCCCCAGCATTTT
>TRBV24-1|TRBD1|-|TRBJ1-1
CATSDSGQGRTTEAFF
TGTGCCACCAGTGATTCTGGACAGGGGAGAACCACTGAAGCTTTCTTT
>TRBV19|TRBD2|many|TRBJ2-1
CASSIDSGSIYEQFF
TGTGCCAGTAGTATTGATAGCGGGAGTATCTATGAGCAGTTCTTC